This T cell receptor delta chain came from a study of gamma-delta chains in newborns, infants, children (dated 2019 in TCRdb). In the study overall: According to the title of the study, polyclonal expansion of innate gammadelta T cells immediately after birth is driven by microbial exposure. The study examined the way microbial exposure affected innate gammadelta T cell populations in human newborns right after birth.

TCRdb names Illumina MiSeq as the instrument used. TCRdb called clones anew from the public reads via CATT; matching DNA rows were later pooled. A total of some 11,000 delta-chain clones appear in this sample, more than 7.5% of them only once. Together, the top ten hold over 7.5% of the sample. This clone was recorded a few times. Its antigen has not been determined. The record has no base qualities; no much larger clone is one base away. For this chain, trimming is 3 bases at the V end and 0 bases at the J end, and the number of junction bases without a gene match is 7. The CDR3 has 18 amino acids, counting the end cysteine and phenylalanine. The read is trimmed to its CDR3 DNA, 54 bases read in frame from base 1. In the germline V gene, CDR1 corresponds to GEAIGNYY and CDR2 to EKD.

The chain couples TRDV2 to TRDJ3, with TRDD3 matching 7 junction bases. What was sequenced was blood. The clonotype was recovered from a child who was a newborn, infant or young child, either healthy, febrile or measles-vaccinated (not recorded which). The CDR3 is CACDSLGGSSWDTRQMFF. The DNA sequence follows: TGTGCCTGTGACTCGCTGGGGGGAAGCTCCTGGGACACCCGACAGATGTTTTTC.